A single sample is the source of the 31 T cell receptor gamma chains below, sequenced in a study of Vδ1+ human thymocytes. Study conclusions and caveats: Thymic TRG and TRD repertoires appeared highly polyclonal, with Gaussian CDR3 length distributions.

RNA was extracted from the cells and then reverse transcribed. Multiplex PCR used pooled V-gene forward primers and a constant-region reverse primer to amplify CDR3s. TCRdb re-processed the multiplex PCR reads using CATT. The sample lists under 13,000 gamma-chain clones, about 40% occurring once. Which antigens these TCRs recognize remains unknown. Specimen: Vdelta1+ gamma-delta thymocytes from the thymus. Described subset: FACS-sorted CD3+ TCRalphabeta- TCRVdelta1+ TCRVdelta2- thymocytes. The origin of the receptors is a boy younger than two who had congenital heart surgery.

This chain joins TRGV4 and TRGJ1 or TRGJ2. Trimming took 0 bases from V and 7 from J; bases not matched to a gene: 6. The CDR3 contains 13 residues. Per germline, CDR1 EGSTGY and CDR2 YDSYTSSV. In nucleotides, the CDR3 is TGTGCCACCTGGGATGGGCCTTGGTATAAGAAACTCTTT. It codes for CATWDGPWYKKLF.

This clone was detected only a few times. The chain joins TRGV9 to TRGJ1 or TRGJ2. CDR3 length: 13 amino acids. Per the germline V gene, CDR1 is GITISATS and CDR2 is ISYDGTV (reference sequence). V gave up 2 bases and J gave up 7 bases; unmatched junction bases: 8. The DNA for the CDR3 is TGTGCCTTGTGGGAGGCTTTCCGATATAAGAAACTCTTT. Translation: CALWEAFRYKKLF.

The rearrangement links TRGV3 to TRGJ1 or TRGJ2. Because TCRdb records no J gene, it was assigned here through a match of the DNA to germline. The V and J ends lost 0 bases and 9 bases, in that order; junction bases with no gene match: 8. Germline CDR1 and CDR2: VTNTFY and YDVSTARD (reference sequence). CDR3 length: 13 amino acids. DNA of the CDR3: TGTGCCACCTGGGACAGGCCGGGTATTAAGAAACTCTTT. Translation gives CATWDRPGIKKLF.

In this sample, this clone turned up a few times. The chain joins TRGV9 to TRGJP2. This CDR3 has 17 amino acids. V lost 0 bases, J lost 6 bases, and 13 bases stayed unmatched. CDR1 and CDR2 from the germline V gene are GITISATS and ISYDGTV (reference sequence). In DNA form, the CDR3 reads TGTGCCTTGTGGGAGGTGAATAGGTCTTGGGGTGATTGGATCAAGACGTTT. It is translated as CALWEVNRSWGDWIKTF.

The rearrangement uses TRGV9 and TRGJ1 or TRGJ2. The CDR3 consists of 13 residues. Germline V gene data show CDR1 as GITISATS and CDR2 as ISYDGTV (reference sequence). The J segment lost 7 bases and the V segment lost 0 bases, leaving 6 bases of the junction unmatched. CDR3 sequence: CALWEVLKYKKLF. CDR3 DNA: TGTGCCTTGTGGGAGGTGCTGAAGTATAAGAAACTCTTT.

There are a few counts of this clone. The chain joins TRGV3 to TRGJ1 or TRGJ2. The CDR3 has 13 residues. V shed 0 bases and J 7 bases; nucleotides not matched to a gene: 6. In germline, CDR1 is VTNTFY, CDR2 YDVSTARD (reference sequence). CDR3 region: CATWDRPWYKKLF. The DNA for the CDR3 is TGTGCCACCTGGGACAGGCCGTGGTATAAGAAACTCTTT.

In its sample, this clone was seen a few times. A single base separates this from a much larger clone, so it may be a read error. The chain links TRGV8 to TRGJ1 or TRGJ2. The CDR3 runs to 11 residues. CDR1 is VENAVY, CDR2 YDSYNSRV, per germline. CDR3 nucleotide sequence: TGTGCCACCTGGGATTATTATAAGAGACTCTTT. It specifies CATWDYYKRLF.

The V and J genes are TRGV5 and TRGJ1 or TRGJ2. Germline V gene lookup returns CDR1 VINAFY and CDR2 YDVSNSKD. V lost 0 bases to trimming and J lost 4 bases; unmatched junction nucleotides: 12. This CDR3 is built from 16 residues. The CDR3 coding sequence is TGTGCCACCTGGGACAGGCCTAGGGCGTACTATTATAAGAAACTCTTT. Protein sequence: CATWDRPRAYYYKKLF.

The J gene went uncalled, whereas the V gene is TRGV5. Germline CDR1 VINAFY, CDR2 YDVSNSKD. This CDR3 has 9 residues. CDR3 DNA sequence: TGTGCCACCTGGCCTCCCCCGCTCTTT. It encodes CATWPPPLF.

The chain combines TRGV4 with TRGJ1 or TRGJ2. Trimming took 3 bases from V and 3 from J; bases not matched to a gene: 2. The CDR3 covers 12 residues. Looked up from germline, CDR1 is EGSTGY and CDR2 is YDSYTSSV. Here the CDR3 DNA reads TGTGCCACCTGGGATTCTTATTATAAGAAACTCTTT. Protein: CATWDSYYKKLF.

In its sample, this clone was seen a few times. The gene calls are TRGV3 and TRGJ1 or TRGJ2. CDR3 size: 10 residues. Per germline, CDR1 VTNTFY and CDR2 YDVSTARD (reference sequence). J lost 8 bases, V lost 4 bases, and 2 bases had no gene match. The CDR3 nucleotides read TGTGCCACCTGGGAAAATAAGAAACTCTTT. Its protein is CATWENKKLF.

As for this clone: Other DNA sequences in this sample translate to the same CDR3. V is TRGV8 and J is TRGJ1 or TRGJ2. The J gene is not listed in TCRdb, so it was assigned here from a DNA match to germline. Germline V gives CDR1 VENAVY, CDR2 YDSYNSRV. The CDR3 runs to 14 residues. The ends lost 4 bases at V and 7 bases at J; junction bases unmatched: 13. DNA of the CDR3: TGTGCCACCTGGGACAGGCCTGGAGGGTATAAGAAACTCTTT. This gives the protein CATWDRPGGYKKLF.

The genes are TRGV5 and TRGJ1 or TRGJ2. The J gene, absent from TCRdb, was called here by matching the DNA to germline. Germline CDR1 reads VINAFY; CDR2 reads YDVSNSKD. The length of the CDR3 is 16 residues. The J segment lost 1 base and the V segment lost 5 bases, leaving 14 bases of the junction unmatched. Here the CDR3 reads CATWVDTTLNYYKKLF. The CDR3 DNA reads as TGTGCCACCTGGGTCGACACGACCCTAAATTATTATAAGAAACTCTTT.

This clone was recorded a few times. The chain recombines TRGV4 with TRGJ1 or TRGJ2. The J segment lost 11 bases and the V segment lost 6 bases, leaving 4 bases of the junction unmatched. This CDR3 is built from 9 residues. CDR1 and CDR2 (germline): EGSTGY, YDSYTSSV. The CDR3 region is CATWIQKLF. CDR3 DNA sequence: TGTGCCACCTGGATTCAGAAACTCTTT.

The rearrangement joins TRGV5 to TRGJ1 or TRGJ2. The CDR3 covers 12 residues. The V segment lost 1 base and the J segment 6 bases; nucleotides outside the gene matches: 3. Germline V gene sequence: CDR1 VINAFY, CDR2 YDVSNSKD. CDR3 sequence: CATWDSGYKKLF. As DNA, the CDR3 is TGTGCCACCTGGGACAGCGGTTATAAGAAACTCTTT.

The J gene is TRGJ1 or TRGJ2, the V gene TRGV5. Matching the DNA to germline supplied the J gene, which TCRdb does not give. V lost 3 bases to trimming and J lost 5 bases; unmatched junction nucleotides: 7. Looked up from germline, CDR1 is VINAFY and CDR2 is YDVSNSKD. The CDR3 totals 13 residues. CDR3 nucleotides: TGTGCCACCTGGGACGGCTCAAATTATAAGAAACTCTTT. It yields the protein CATWDGSNYKKLF.

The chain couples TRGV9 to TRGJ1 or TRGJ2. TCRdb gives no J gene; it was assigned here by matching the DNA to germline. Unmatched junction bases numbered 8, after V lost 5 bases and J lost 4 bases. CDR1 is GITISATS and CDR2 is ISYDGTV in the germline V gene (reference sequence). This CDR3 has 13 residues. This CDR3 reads CALWGFGYYKKLF. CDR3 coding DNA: TGTGCCTTGTGGGGCTTTGGATATTATAAGAAACTCTTT.

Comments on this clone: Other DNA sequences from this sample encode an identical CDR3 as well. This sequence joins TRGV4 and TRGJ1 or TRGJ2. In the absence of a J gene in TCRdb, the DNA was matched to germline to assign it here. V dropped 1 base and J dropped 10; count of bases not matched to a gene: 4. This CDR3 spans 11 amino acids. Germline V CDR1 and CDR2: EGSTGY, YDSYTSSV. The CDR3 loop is CATWDGRKKLF. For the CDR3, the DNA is TGTGCCACCTGGGATGGAAGGAAGAAACTCTTT.

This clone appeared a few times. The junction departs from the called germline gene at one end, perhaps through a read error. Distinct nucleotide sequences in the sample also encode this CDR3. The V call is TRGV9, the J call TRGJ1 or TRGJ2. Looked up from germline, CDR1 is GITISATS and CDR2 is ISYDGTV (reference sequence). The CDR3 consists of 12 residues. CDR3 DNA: TGTGCCTTGGGGGAGGACTATTATAAGAAACTATTT. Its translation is CALGEDYYKKLF.

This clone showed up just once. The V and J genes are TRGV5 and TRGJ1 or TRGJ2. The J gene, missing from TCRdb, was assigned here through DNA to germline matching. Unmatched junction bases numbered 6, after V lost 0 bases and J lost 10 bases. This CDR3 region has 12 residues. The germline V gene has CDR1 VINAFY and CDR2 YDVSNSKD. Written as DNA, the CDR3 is TGTGCCACCTGGGACAGGCTCAACAAGAAACTCTTT. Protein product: CATWDRLNKKLF.

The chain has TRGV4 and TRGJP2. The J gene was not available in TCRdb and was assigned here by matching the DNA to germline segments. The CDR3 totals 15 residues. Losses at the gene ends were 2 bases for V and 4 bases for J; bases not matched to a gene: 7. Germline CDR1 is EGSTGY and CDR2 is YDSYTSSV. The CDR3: CATWDANLSDWIKTF. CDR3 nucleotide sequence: TGTGCCACCTGGGATGCCAATCTTAGTGATTGGATCAAGACGTTT.

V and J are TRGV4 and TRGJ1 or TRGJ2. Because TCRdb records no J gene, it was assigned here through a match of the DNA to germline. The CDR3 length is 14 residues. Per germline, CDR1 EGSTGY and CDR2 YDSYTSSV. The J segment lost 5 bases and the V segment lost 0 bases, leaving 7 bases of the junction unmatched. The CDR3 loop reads CATWDGRRNYKKLF. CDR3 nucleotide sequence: TGTGCCACCTGGGATGGGCGGCGAAATTATAAGAAACTCTTT.

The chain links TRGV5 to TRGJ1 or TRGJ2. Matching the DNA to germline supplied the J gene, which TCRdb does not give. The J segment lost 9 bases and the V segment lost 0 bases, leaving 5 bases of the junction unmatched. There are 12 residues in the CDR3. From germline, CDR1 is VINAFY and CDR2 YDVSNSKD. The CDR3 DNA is TGTGCCACCTGGGACAGGCCGAGTAAGAAACTCTTT. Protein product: CATWDRPSKKLF.

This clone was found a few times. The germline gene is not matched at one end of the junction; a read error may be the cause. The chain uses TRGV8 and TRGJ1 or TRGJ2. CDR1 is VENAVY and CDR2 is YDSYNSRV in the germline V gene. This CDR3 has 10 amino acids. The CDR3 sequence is CASWDSSKLF. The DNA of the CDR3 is TGTGCCTCCTGGGATAGCTCTAAACTCTTT.

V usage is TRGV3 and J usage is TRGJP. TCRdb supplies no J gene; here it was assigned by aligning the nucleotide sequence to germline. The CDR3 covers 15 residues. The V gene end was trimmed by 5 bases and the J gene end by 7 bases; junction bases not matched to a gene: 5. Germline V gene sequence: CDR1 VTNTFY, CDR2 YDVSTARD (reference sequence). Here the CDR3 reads CATWVGELGKKIKVF. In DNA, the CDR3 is TGTGCCACCTGGGTAGGGGAGTTGGGCAAAAAAATCAAGGTATTT.

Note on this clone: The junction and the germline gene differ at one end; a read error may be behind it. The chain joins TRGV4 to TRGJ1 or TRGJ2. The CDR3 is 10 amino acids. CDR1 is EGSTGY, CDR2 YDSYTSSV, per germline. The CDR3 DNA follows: TGTGCCTCCTGGGTCGTAACGAAACTCTTT. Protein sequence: CASWVVTKLF.

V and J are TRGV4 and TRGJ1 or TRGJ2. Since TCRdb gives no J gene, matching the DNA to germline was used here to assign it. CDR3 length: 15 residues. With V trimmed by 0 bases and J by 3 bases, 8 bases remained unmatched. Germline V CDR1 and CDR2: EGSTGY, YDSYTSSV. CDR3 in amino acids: CATWDGLGLYYKKLF. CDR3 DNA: TGTGCCACCTGGGATGGGCTCGGTCTTTATTATAAGAAACTCTTT.

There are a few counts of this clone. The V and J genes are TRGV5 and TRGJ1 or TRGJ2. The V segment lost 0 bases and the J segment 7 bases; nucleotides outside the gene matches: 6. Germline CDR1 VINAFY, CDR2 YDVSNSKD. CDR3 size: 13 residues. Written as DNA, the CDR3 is TGTGCCACCTGGGACAGGCTGGGGTATAAGAAACTCTTT. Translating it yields CATWDRLGYKKLF.

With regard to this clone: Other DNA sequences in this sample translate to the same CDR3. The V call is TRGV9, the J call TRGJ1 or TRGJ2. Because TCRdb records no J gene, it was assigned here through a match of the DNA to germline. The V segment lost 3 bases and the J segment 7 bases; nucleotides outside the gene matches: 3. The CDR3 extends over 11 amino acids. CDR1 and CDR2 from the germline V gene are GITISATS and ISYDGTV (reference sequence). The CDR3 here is CALWETYKKLF. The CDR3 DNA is TGTGCCTTGTGGGAGACATATAAGAAACTCTTT.

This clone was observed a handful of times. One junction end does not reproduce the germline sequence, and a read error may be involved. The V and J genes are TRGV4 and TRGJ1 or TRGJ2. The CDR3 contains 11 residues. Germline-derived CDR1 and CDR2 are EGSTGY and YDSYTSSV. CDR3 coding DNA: TGTGCCACCGGGGATCTGAGAAAGAAACTCTTT. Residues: CATGDLRKKLF.

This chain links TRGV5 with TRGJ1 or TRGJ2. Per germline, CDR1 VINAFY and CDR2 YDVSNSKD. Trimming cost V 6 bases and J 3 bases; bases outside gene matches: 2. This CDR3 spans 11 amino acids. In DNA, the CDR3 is TGTGCCACCTGGATTTATTATAAGAAACTCTTT. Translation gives CATWIYYKKLF.